The entry that follows covers one T cell receptor (beta chain) sequence. Its antigen is currently unknown. TCRdb analysed the RT-PCR reads with MiXCR anew, one entry per CDR3 protein. Among 750,000 to 850,000 distinct CDR3 sequences listed, 15% to 20% were seen once. The data stem from a study of response to subunit inactivated influenza vaccine. The study, taken as a whole, reports: Seasonal influenza vaccination, on each occasion, was suggested by the authors to recruit few new T cells.

The ends were cut back, 3 bases at V and 8 bases at J, with 12 bases in the middle. This CDR3 is 14 amino acids long. Per germline, CDR1 KGHDR and CDR2 SFDVKD. This sequence joins TRBV24-1 and TRBJ2-2; D may be TRBD1 (6 bases). The TCR was taken from a man aged 50-60 years who received an inactivated influenza vaccine. This specimen consisted of PBMCs from blood, obtained more than 4 days after vaccination. CDR3 DNA sequence: TGTGCCACCAGTGATATCTACAGGGAAGGGGAGCTGTTTTTT. Residues: CATSDIYREGELFF.